The rows below give T cell receptor beta chains drawn from one sample of a study of control samples from healthy donors and cancer patients. Clones were read by immunoSEQ multiplex PCR, and TCRdb kept only the in-frame ones, dropping some. The data contain 50,000 to 75,000 clones, 90% of them singletons. Material for sequencing was PBMCs. Every receptor here comes from a man aged 55 to 70 with colorectal cancer. CDR3s leave out the opening cysteine and the closing phenylalanine or tryptophan. Each record gives: V gene, J gene, CDR3 protein.

v_gene: TRBV7-3; j_gene: TRBJ1-1; CDR3aa: ASSLTDLHAPGRHTEAF
v_gene: TRBV2; j_gene: TRBJ2-7; CDR3aa: ASTKADSYEQY
v_gene: TRBV2; j_gene: TRBJ2-7; CDR3aa: ASSDPHPQY
v_gene: TRBV6-5; j_gene: TRBJ1-5; CDR3aa: ASRPQGSGNQPQH
v_gene: TRBV21-1; j_gene: TRBJ2-7; CDR3aa: ASSTRDRSYEQY
v_gene: TRBV11-2; j_gene: TRBJ2-5; CDR3aa: ASSFRLRETQY
v_gene: TRBV11-2; j_gene: TRBJ2-3; CDR3aa: ASSPFSGARADTQY
v_gene: TRBV6-5; j_gene: TRBJ2-7; CDR3aa: ASYGTPRLGEQY
v_gene: TRBV5-1; j_gene: TRBJ2-1; CDR3aa: ASSSGQGSYNEQF
v_gene: TRBV9; j_gene: TRBJ1-3; CDR3aa: ASSVRSLSSGNTIY
v_gene: TRBV2; j_gene: TRBJ2-7; CDR3aa: ASEKQGGEQY
v_gene: TRBV28; j_gene: TRBJ1-6; CDR3aa: ASSLDPNSPLH
v_gene: TRBV6-1; j_gene: TRBJ1-5; CDR3aa: ASSESVGSQPQH
v_gene: TRBV3-1/TRBV3-2; j_gene: TRBJ1-1; CDR3aa: ASRYGTANTEAF
v_gene: TRBV5-1; j_gene: TRBJ2-6; CDR3aa: ASSQQASGANVLT
v_gene: TRBV6-2/TRBV6-3; j_gene: TRBJ2-3; CDR3aa: ASSYRGGTDTQY
v_gene: TRBV7-9; j_gene: TRBJ1-1; CDR3aa: ASSLTPPGGGTEAF
v_gene: TRBV19; j_gene: TRBJ2-1; CDR3aa: ASSRDGLYNEQF
v_gene: TRBV5-6; j_gene: TRBJ2-7; CDR3aa: ASSRNTAGGIFGRYEQY
v_gene: TRBV5-1; j_gene: TRBJ1-5; CDR3aa: AGTGNEPQH
v_gene: TRBV3-1/TRBV3-2; j_gene: TRBJ2-5; CDR3aa: ASSQGIRSAGQETQY
v_gene: TRBV27; j_gene: TRBJ2-6; CDR3aa: ASSFRRASGANVLT